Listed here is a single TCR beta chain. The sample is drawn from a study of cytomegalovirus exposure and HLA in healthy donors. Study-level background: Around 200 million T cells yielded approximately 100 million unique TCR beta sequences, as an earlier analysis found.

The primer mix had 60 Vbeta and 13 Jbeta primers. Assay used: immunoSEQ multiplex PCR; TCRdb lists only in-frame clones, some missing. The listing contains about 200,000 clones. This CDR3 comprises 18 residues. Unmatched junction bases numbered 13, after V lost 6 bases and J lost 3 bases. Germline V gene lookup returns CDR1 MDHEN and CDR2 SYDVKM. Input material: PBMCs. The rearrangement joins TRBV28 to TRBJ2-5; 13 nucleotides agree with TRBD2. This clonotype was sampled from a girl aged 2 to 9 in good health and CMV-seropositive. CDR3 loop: CASRPGPLGLAGEETQYF. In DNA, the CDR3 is TGTGCCAGCAGGCCTGGCCCCCTTGGACTAGCGGGAGAAGAGACCCAGTACTTC. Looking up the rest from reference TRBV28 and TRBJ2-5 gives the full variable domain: DVKVTQSSRYLVKRTGEKVFLECVQDMDHENMFWYRQDPGLGLRLIYFSYDVKMKEKGDIPEGYSVSREKKERFSLILESASTNQTSMYLCASRPGPLGLAGEETQYFGPGTRLLVL.